Ten or more counts support the clone carrying this TCR beta chain. Its specificity is unknown. This specimen comes from a study of T cells in Graves' hyperthyroidism and ophthalmopathy. The study, taken as a whole, reports: Ophthalmopathy was told apart from stable hyperthyroidism by a 13 V-J model. Blood held most thyroid clonotypes expanded above 0.001 frequency.

This CDR3 has 13 residues. V was cut by 1 base and J by 6 bases, with 10 bases left in between. It was RNA transcripts that yielded the amplified TCR beta CDR3 regions. First-round RT-PCR targeting the TCR CDR3 was performed with the HTBI primer set. Via MiXCR, TCRdb re-called the multiplex PCR reads, giving one row per CDR3 protein. This sample yields 200,000 to 250,000 distinct CDR3 sequences, of which 15% to 20% are seen a single time; 50% belongs to the top ten. Thyroid ultrasound, orbital computed tomography, clinical symptoms, and serum thyroxine and TRAb underpinned diagnoses. The gene calls are TRBV12-3 or TRBV12-4 and TRBJ2-7; the D is unclear. This clonotype was sampled from a man between 50 and 59 years old with Graves' hyperthyroidism. Sequencing used blood. The CDR3 sequence: CASSLGWRGEQYF. The CDR3 nucleotides are TGTGCCAGCAGTTTAGGGTGGAGAGGCGAGCAGTACTTC.